The 25 T cell receptor beta chains reported below all come from one sample, sequenced in a study of blood T cell repertoires in COVID-19. Produced via immunoSEQ multiplex PCR; TCRdb's table is partial and in-frame only. Among around 100,000 clones, approximately 88% were seen once, and the ten largest hold about 12%. The sequenced material came from peripheral blood. These receptors came from a human donor in a cohort sampled during active COVID-19.

The chain recombines TRBV7-2 with TRBJ1-3; TRBD1 might be the D (5 bases). Deletions cut 1 base from V and 0 bases from J, with 10 bases between. The CDR3 is 16 amino acids. CDR1 and CDR2 (germline): SGHTA, FQGNSA. CDR3 in amino acids: CASSLGQPLSGNTIYF. The DNA for the CDR3 is TGTGCCAGCAGCTTAGGACAGCCACTCTCTGGAAACACCATATATTTT.

This clone has only a few counts. The rearrangement joins TRBV23-1 to TRBJ1-2, with D unresolved. TRBV23-1 is an ORF, with its function uncertain. Trimming took 7 bases from V and 4 from J, leaving 7 bases between them. This CDR3 region has 11 residues. The CDR3 sequence is CASMAFYGYTF. The CDR3 DNA is TGCGCCAGCATGGCATTCTATGGCTACACCTTC.

V gene TRBV19 combines with J gene TRBJ1-3; no definite D call. Trimming removed 4 bases at V and 0 bases at J, with 13 bases between. In germline, CDR1 is LNHDA, CDR2 SQIVND (reference sequence). The CDR3 is 16 amino acids. CDR3 protein: CASSTTPRFSGNTIYF. In DNA form, the CDR3 reads TGTGCCAGTAGTACTACTCCGCGTTTCTCTGGAAACACCATATATTTT. The complete variable domain, with remaining parts taken from reference TRBV19 and TRBJ1-3, reads DGGITQSPKYLFRKEGQNVTLSCEQNLNHDAMYWYRQDPGQGLRLIYYSQIVNDFQKGDIAEGYSVSREKKESFPLTVTSAQKNPTAFYLCASSTTPRFSGNTIYFGEGSWLTVV.

This clone was detected once. CDR3 DNA: TGTGCCAGCAGCTATCTCTCCAGGCAGCCCCAGCATTTT. Its translation is CASSYLSRQPQHF. This chain joins TRBV12-3 or TRBV12-4 and TRBJ1-5; D gene unclear. Trimming removed 6 bases from V and 7 bases from J, with 13 bases in between. The CDR3 extends over 13 amino acids.

The rearrangement uses TRBV4-1 and TRBJ1-1; 7 bases are a match to TRBD1. Germline CDR1 MGHRA, CDR2 YSYEKL. The CDR3 is 15 amino acids. Losses at the gene ends were 5 bases for V and 2 bases for J; bases not matched to a gene: 8. Written as DNA, the CDR3 is TGCGCCAGCAGCAATCCCGGGACAGACAACACTGAAGCTTTCTTT. It yields the protein CASSNPGTDNTEAFF.

The J gene is TRBJ2-7, the V gene TRBV27; the match to TRBD1 covers 8 bases. The CDR3 length is 16 residues. Per the germline V gene, CDR1 is MNHEY and CDR2 is SMNVEV (reference sequence). Trimming cost V 6 bases and J 2 bases; bases outside gene matches: 12. The CDR3 DNA follows: TGTGCCAGCAGAATTGCCGGAGGACAGGGAGCCTACGAGCAGTACTTC. Amino acid sequence: CASRIAGGQGAYEQYF.

The chain links TRBV2 to TRBJ2-7, with TRBD1 matching 11 bases. CDR1 is SNHLY, CDR2 FYNNEI, per germline. The CDR3 is made up of 16 amino acids. The V segment lost 7 bases and the J segment 1 base; nucleotides outside the gene matches: 9. CDR3 DNA sequence: TGTGCCAGCAACCACCCCGGGACAGGGGGATCCTACGAGCAGTACTTC. Its translation: CASNHPGTGGSYEQYF.

The chain combines TRBV3-1 (or the pseudogene TRBV3-2) with TRBJ1-1, with D tentatively TRBD1 (5 bases). The CDR3 covers 13 residues. CDR1 is LGHDT and CDR2 is YNNKEL in the germline V gene (reference sequence). Trimming shortened V by 1 base and J by 6 bases, and 9 bases separated the two germline ends. For the CDR3, the DNA is TGTGCCAGCAGCCAAGTAGTAGGGGCTGAAGCTTTCTTT. Amino acids: CASSQVVGAEAFF.

This chain joins TRBV18 and TRBJ1-1, with 9 positions matching TRBD1. The germline CDR1 and CDR2 sequences are KGHSH and LQKENI. This CDR3 has 14 residues. V lost 6 bases, J lost 4 bases, and 6 bases stayed unmatched. The CDR3 DNA is TGTGCCAGCTCGACGGACAGGGGCGTCACTGAAGCTTTCTTT. Amino acid sequence: CASSTDRGVTEAFF.

The CDR3 sequence is CASSTTVNSPLHF. As DNA, the CDR3 is TGTGCCAGTAGCACGACAGTAAATTCACCCCTCCACTTT. The chain has TRBV19 and TRBJ1-6; D may be TRBD1 (5 bases). V dropped 6 bases and J dropped 7 bases, with 10 bases sitting between them. Per the germline V gene, CDR1 is LNHDA and CDR2 is SQIVND (reference sequence). This CDR3 is 13 amino acids long.

CDR3 sequence reads: CAWSAQGGAYEQYF. As DNA, the CDR3 is TGTGCCTGGAGCGCCCAGGGGGGCGCCTACGAGCAGTACTTC. V usage is TRBV30 and J usage is TRBJ2-7, with a possible D match to TRBD1 (7 bases). Trimming took off 3 bases at V and 2 bases at J, with 14 bases between the two ends. The CDR3 runs to 14 residues. Germline CDR1 is GTSNPN and CDR2 is SVGIG (reference sequence).

The chain's CDR3 is CASTGLAKQFF. Here the CDR3 DNA reads TGTGCCAGTACGGGACTAGCGAAGCAGTTCTTC. This chain connects TRBV19 to TRBJ2-1, with TRBD2 identical over 10 bases. Germline V gene data show CDR1 as LNHDA and CDR2 as SQIVND (reference sequence). This CDR3 has 11 amino acids. Germline trimming cut 7 bases from V and 11 bases from J; bases unmatched to any gene: 2.

The V call is TRBV11-2, the J call TRBJ2-3, with 15 bases that match TRBD2. Germline V gene lookup returns CDR1 SGHAT and CDR2 FQNNGV. The CDR3 extends over 18 amino acids. The V gene end was trimmed by 1 base and the J gene end by 3 bases; junction bases not matched to a gene: 5. The CDR3 loop reads CASSLGGLAGGGTDTQYF. The CDR3 DNA sequence: TGTGCCAGCAGCTTAGGAGGACTAGCGGGGGGGGGAACAGATACGCAGTATTTT. The full variable domain, with the rest looked up from reference TRBV11-2 and TRBJ2-3, is EAGVAQSPRYKIIEKRQSVAFWCNPISGHATLYWYQQILGQGPKLLIQFQNNGVVDDSQLPKDRFSAERLKGVDSTLKIQPAKLEDSAVYLCASSLGGLAGGGTDTQYFGPGTRLTVL.

V is TRBV5-4 and J is TRBJ1-3; D might be TRBD1 (6 bases). The CDR3 sequence is 15 residues long. Germline loops: CDR1 SGHNT, CDR2 YYREEE (reference sequence). Deletions cut 0 bases from V and 2 bases from J, with 9 bases between. Here the CDR3 reads CASSLGQEAGNTIYF. CDR3 nucleotide sequence: TGTGCCAGCAGCTTGGGACAGGAGGCTGGAAACACCATATATTTT.

V usage is TRBV10-3 and J usage is TRBJ1-2; D remains ambiguous. The length of the CDR3 is 17 residues. Trimming took off 2 bases at V and 6 bases at J, with 22 bases between the two ends. Per germline, CDR1 ENHRY and CDR2 SYGVKD. The CDR3 spells CAISEESPGTVSDGYTF. The DNA of the CDR3 is TGTGCCATCAGTGAGGAAAGCCCGGGAACGGTTTCTGATGGCTACACCTTC.

V usage is TRBV7-9 and J usage is TRBJ1-5, with a weak D call TRBD1 (6 bases). The germline V gene encodes CDR1 SEHNR and CDR2 FQNEAQ (reference sequence). V lost 5 bases and J lost 7, with 15 bases in between. The CDR3 spans 14 residues. Here the CDR3 reads CASSQGGFGQPQHF. Here the CDR3 DNA reads TGTGCCAGCAGCCAAGGGGGATTCGGGCAGCCCCAGCATTTT.

The chain carries TRBV5-1 and TRBJ2-2; maybe TRBD1 (6 bases). This CDR3 is built from 15 residues. CDR1 and CDR2 (germline): SGHRS, YFSETQ. Trimming removed 4 bases at V and 2 bases at J, with 12 bases between. Written as DNA, the CDR3 is TGCGCCAGCAGCCTGAACAGGGTTAACACCGGGGAGCTGTTTTTT. Its translation: CASSLNRVNTGELFF.

The chain is built from TRBV19 and TRBJ1-4; D ambiguous. The V end was cut by 3 bases, the J end by 6 bases, with 11 bases between. In germline, CDR1 is LNHDA, CDR2 SQIVND (reference sequence). The CDR3 is 14 amino acids. The CDR3 DNA is TGTGCCAGTAGTATGAGGGATGGGTATGAAAAACTGTTTTTT. This sequence encodes CASSMRDGYEKLFF.

J is TRBJ2-2 and V is TRBV19; a weak D match, TRBD2 (6 bases). Trimming removed 5 bases from V and 7 bases from J, with 20 bases in between. The CDR3 totals 16 residues. Germline CDR1 reads LNHDA; CDR2 reads SQIVND (reference sequence). The DNA for the CDR3 is TGTGCCAGTAGTCCCCGGCGGGGCCCAGGTGGCGGGGAGCTGTTTTTT. It yields the protein CASSPRRGPGGGELFF.

This chain connects TRBV19 to TRBJ2-1; the match to TRBD2 covers 11 bases. Germline-derived CDR1 and CDR2 are LNHDA and SQIVND (reference sequence). With 1 base clipped from V and 8 bases from J, the junction kept 7 bases outside the gene matches. This CDR3 is 16 amino acids long. The CDR3: CASSIVLAGGLDEQFF. The CDR3 region has the DNA TGTGCCAGTAGTATAGTGTTAGCGGGGGGGCTCGATGAGCAGTTCTTC. Filled out from reference TRBV19 and TRBJ2-1, the complete variable domain reads DGGITQSPKYLFRKEGQNVTLSCEQNLNHDAMYWYRQDPGQGLRLIYYSQIVNDFQKGDIAEGYSVSREKKESFPLTVTSAQKNPTAFYLCASSIVLAGGLDEQFFGPGTRLTVL.

The chain employs TRBV15 and TRBJ2-3, with no clear D. Trimming removed 1 base at V and 0 bases at J, with 11 bases between. This CDR3 contains 16 residues. Germline V gene data show CDR1 as LNHNV and CDR2 as YYDKDF (reference sequence). The CDR3 is CATSRGSVTSTDTQYF. The CDR3 DNA reads TGTGCCACCAGCAGAGGCTCTGTTACTAGCACAGATACGCAGTATTTT.

V usage is TRBV5-1 and J usage is TRBJ2-5; TRBD2 matches 8 bases. Germline V gene lookup returns CDR1 SGHRS and CDR2 YFSETQ. The CDR3 spans 15 residues. V shed 0 bases and J 3 bases; nucleotides not matched to a gene: 4. CDR3 amino acids: CASSLAGRAEETQYF. In DNA, the CDR3 is TGCGCCAGCAGCTTGGCCGGGAGGGCAGAAGAGACCCAGTACTTC. The whole variable domain, filled in from reference TRBV5-1 and TRBJ2-5, reads KAGVTQTPRYLIKTRGQQVTLSCSPISGHRSVSWYQQTPGQGLQFLFEYFSETQRNKGNFPGRFSGRQFSNSRSEMNVSTLELGDSALYLCASSLAGRAEETQYFGPGTRLLVL.

The chain recombines TRBV19 with TRBJ2-7; a possible D gene is TRBD1 (6 bases). Germline lookup yields CDR1 LNHDA and CDR2 SQIVND (reference sequence). This CDR3 has 13 residues. The V and J ends lost 3 bases and 3 bases respectively, with 9 bases between them. The CDR3 DNA reads TGTGCCAGTAGTATTGGACAGAGCTACGAGCAGTACTTC. This encodes CASSIGQSYEQYF.

The chain has TRBV3-1 (or the pseudogene TRBV3-2) and TRBJ2-7; 7 bases agree with TRBD1. This CDR3 is 12 amino acids long. The ends lost 3 bases at V and 6 bases at J; junction bases unmatched: 2. Per germline, CDR1 LGHDT and CDR2 YNNKEL (reference sequence). The CDR3 reads CASSQAGGEQYF. CDR3 sequence (DNA): TGTGCCAGCAGCCAGGCAGGGGGCGAGCAGTACTTC.

The chain recombines TRBV19 with TRBJ1-5; D might be TRBD1 (5 bases). The ends were cut back, 5 bases at V and 8 bases at J, with 19 bases in the middle. Germline values: CDR1 LNHDA, CDR2 SQIVND (reference sequence). This CDR3 spans 15 amino acids. The CDR3 reads CASSARASSDKPQHF. The CDR3 bases are TGTGCCAGTAGTGCCAGGGCTAGTTCAGATAAGCCCCAGCATTTT.